Below, 21 T cell receptor beta chains from the same sample are listed, as sequenced in a study of T cell responses to AZD1222 COVID-19 vaccine. Clones were read by immunoSEQ multiplex PCR, and TCRdb kept only the in-frame ones, dropping some. The sample shows 140,000 to 150,000 clones, 85% to 95% of them seen only once. Sequenced here: peripheral blood, sampled on day 0 of AZD1222 vaccination. The receptors were gathered from an adult in good health.

This chain joins TRBV27 and TRBJ1-5; D uncertain. Germline-derived CDR1 and CDR2 are MNHEY and SMNVEV (reference sequence). This CDR3 has 13 amino acids. V was trimmed by 3 bases and J by 5 bases, leaving 8 bases between them. CDR3 sequence: CASSLGSYQPQHF. The DNA for the CDR3 is TGTGCCAGCAGTTTGGGCAGCTATCAGCCCCAGCATTTT.

V and J are TRBV15 and TRBJ2-1; D not certain. Germline CDR1 reads LNHNV; CDR2 reads YYDKDF (reference sequence). V lost 1 base, J lost 4 bases, and 2 bases lay in between. CDR3 length equals 12 residues. The CDR3 DNA sequence: TGTGCCACCAGCAGAGGGTACAATGAGCAGTTCTTC. Residues: CATSRGYNEQFF.

The V and J genes are TRBV2 and TRBJ1-2, with a possible D match to TRBD1 (6 bases). The CDR3 covers 14 residues. Germline lookup yields CDR1 SNHLY and CDR2 FYNNEI. Between the trimmed V and J ends, which lost 3 bases and 0 bases, there was a span of 8 bases. The CDR3 loop is CASSDWTANYGYTF. CDR3 coding DNA: TGTGCCAGCAGTGACTGGACAGCTAACTATGGCTACACCTTC. Full variable domain (missing parts from reference TRBV2 and TRBJ1-2): EPEVTQTPSHQVTQMGQEVILRCVPISNHLYFYWYRQILGQKVEFLVSFYNNEISEKSEIFDDQFSVERPDGSNFTLKIRSTKLEDSAMYFCASSDWTANYGYTFGSGTRLTVV.

The chain has TRBV7-8 and TRBJ2-7; D uncertain. V dropped 2 bases and J dropped 7 bases, with 12 bases sitting between them. Germline lookup yields CDR1 SGHVS and CDR2 FQNEAQ. The length of the CDR3 is 13 residues. The CDR3 spells CASSLNDQAEQYF. For the CDR3, the DNA is TGTGCCAGCAGCTTAAATGATCAGGCAGAGCAGTACTTC. Based on the CDR3 plus reference TRBV7-8 and TRBJ2-7, the full variable domain is GAGVSQSPRYKVAKRGQDVALRCDPISGHVSLFWYQQALGQGPEFLTYFQNEAQLDKSGLPSDRFFAERPEGSVSTLKIQRTQQEDSAVYLCASSLNDQAEQYFGPGTRLTVT.

The chain combines TRBV6-5 with TRBJ1-3; no firm D call. CDR3 length equals 14 residues. The V end lost 6 bases, the J end lost 4 bases, and 13 bases lay between the germline ends. The germline V gene has CDR1 MNHEY and CDR2 SVGAGI. Written as DNA, the CDR3 is TGTGCCAGCAGCCTCGTGGCAGGCGGAAACACCATATATTTT. This encodes CASSLVAGGNTIYF.

This clone has more than one count but fewer than ten. This chain connects TRBV5-1 to TRBJ2-5, with TRBD1 identical over 7 bases. Unmatched junction bases numbered 2, after V lost 0 bases and J lost 3 bases. This CDR3 has 14 residues. Germline values: CDR1 SGHRS, CDR2 YFSETQ. The CDR3 loop reads CASSLAGTEETQYF. CDR3 coding DNA: TGCGCCAGCAGCTTGGCCGGGACAGAAGAGACCCAGTACTTC. Full variable domain (outside the CDR3, taken from reference TRBV5-1 and TRBJ2-5): KAGVTQTPRYLIKTRGQQVTLSCSPISGHRSVSWYQQTPGQGLQFLFEYFSETQRNKGNFPGRFSGRQFSNSRSEMNVSTLELGDSALYLCASSLAGTEETQYFGPGTRLLVL.

The rearrangement links TRBV4-1 to TRBJ2-1; the match to TRBD2 covers 9 bases. The V and J ends lost 4 bases and 10 bases, in that order; junction bases with no gene match: 14. Looked up from germline, CDR1 is MGHRA and CDR2 is YSYEKL. This CDR3 spans 16 amino acids. This CDR3 is CASSPTTSGGSREQFF. In DNA form, the CDR3 reads TGCGCCAGCAGCCCCACGACCAGCGGGGGGTCCCGAGAGCAGTTCTTC.

The chain links TRBV11-1 to TRBJ2-1; 7 bases are shared with TRBD2. CDR3 length: 15 amino acids. Germline V CDR1 and CDR2: SGHAT, FQDESV (reference sequence). With 2 bases clipped from V and 4 bases from J, the junction kept 5 bases outside the gene matches. CDR3 coding DNA: TGTGCCAGCAGCTTAAGTAGCGGGCGTTACAATGAGCAGTTCTTC. Translated: CASSLSSGRYNEQFF.

The V gene is TRBV15, the J gene TRBJ1-3, with no clear D. Per germline, CDR1 LNHNV and CDR2 YYDKDF (reference sequence). This CDR3 has 12 residues. Trimming cost V 4 bases and J 5 bases, with 6 bases left between them. CDR3: CATSIPRNTIYF. CDR3 nucleotide sequence: TGTGCCACCAGCATCCCAAGAAACACCATATATTTT.

V usage is TRBV6-5 and J usage is TRBJ2-3; 11 positions match TRBD1. Germline V CDR1 and CDR2: MNHEY, SVGAGI. After removal of 2 bases from V and 5 bases from J, the junction contained 3 bases not matched to a gene. This CDR3 has 15 residues. DNA of the CDR3: TGTGCCAGCAGTTACCGGACAGGGGGCCTAGATACGCAGTATTTT. Its translation: CASSYRTGGLDTQYF.

The chain links TRBV7-3 to TRBJ2-2, with D perhaps TRBD2 (6 bases). This CDR3 contains 16 residues. Between the trimmed V and J ends, which lost 2 bases and 2 bases, there was a span of 12 bases. Germline V lookup: CDR1 SGHTA, CDR2 FQGTGA. DNA for the CDR3: TGTGCCAGCAGCTTAGGGCGGGGACCAAACACCGGGGAGCTGTTTTTT. This encodes CASSLGRGPNTGELFF. The variable domain in full, completed from reference TRBV7-3 and TRBJ2-2, reads GAGVSQTPSNKVTEKGKYVELRCDPISGHTALYWYRQSLGQGPEFLIYFQGTGAADDSGLPNDRFFAVRPEGSVSTLKIQRTERGDSAVYLCASSLGRGPNTGELFFGEGSRLTVL.

This clone occurred once. This chain joins TRBV7-6 and TRBJ2-7, with a weak D call TRBD1 (5 bases). V lost 5 bases and J lost 1, with 15 bases in between. The V gene's germline CDR1 is SGHVS and CDR2 FNYEAQ. There are 15 residues in the CDR3. The CDR3 here is CASSIERGLSYEQYF. Written as DNA, the CDR3 is TGTGCCAGCAGCATCGAAAGGGGCCTTTCCTACGAGCAGTACTTC.

This chain links TRBV6-1 with TRBJ2-1, with D possibly TRBD1 on 5 matching bases. The germline V and J ends were trimmed by 2 bases and 8 bases, with 19 bases remaining between them. The CDR3 totals 16 residues. Germline CDR1 MNHNS, CDR2 SASEGT. This CDR3 reads CASSEIQGRFRHEQFF. The CDR3 DNA reads TGTGCCAGCAGTGAAATTCAGGGCAGGTTTAGGCATGAGCAGTTCTTC.

The count of this clone is one. The rearrangement links TRBV5-4 to TRBJ2-7; no clear D. V lost 1 base and J lost 4, with 6 bases in between. CDR1 and CDR2 (germline): SGHNT, YYREEE (reference sequence). This CDR3 contains 12 residues. CDR3 residues: CASSLQGYEQYF. CDR3 sequence (DNA): TGTGCCAGCAGCTTGCAAGGATACGAGCAGTACTTC. The full variable domain, with the rest looked up from reference TRBV5-4 and TRBJ2-7, is ETGVTQSPTHLIKTRGQQVTLRCSSQSGHNTVSWYQQALGQGPQFIFQYYREEENGRGNFPPRFSGLQFPNYSSELNVNALELDDSALYLCASSLQGYEQYFGPGTRLTVT.

The chain has TRBV30 and TRBJ1-1, with no clear D. The V end was cut by 4 bases, the J end by 1 base, with 10 bases between. The CDR3 is 13 amino acids. CDR1 and CDR2 (germline): GTSNPN, SVGIG (reference sequence). The CDR3: CAWMRMANTEAFF. CDR3 bases: TGTGCCTGGATGAGGATGGCGAACACTGAAGCTTTCTTT.

The V call is TRBV7-2, the J call TRBJ2-5; D is possibly TRBD2 (5 bases). The CDR3 length is 16 residues. Trimming shortened V by 4 bases and J by 0 bases, and 15 bases separated the two germline ends. CDR1 is SGHTA, CDR2 FQGNSA, per germline. CDR3 residues: CASSSSLTGYQETQYF. Written as DNA, the CDR3 is TGTGCCAGCAGCTCCTCCCTAACGGGGTACCAAGAGACCCAGTACTTC.

DNA for the CDR3: TGTGCCAGCAGCCAACGTGGGGGCAATCAGCCCCAGCATTTT. Translating it yields CASSQRGGNQPQHF. The chain is built from TRBV3-1 (or the pseudogene TRBV3-2) and TRBJ1-5, with D unresolved. CDR1 is LGHDT, CDR2 YNNKEL, per germline (reference sequence). CDR3 size: 14 residues. Between the trimmed V and J ends, which lost 2 bases and 2 bases, there was a span of 7 bases.

This clone was seen just once. V is TRBV10-3 and J is TRBJ1-4; 8 bases align to TRBD1. J gave up 7 bases and V 2 bases, and 9 bases lay outside the gene matches. The CDR3 consists of 16 residues. CDR1 is ENHRY, CDR2 SYGVKD, per germline. CDR3 sequence reads: CAISEVSDRVIEKLFF. Here the CDR3 DNA reads TGTGCCATCAGTGAGGTATCGGACAGGGTGATTGAAAAACTGTTTTTT.

The J gene is TRBJ1-1, the V gene TRBV6-5; D uncertain. With 6 bases removed from V and 11 bases from J, the gap between germline ends came to 19 bases. Per the germline V gene, CDR1 is MNHEY and CDR2 is SVGAGI. This CDR3 region has 13 residues. CDR3: CASSQNTQFFAFF. CDR3 in DNA: TGTGCCAGCAGCCAGAACACCCAGTTTTTTGCTTTCTTT.

The chain joins TRBV5-1 to TRBJ1-2, with TRBD1 identical over 7 bases. The CDR3 contains 14 residues. Looked up from germline, CDR1 is SGHRS and CDR2 is YFSETQ. V trimming: 4 bases; J trimming: 6 bases; junction bases outside the gene matches: 9. CDR3 amino acids: CASSPITGDHGYTF. The CDR3 DNA sequence: TGCGCCAGCAGCCCGATAACAGGGGACCATGGCTACACCTTC.

V and J are TRBV6-1 and TRBJ1-1, with a possible D match to TRBD1 (5 bases). CDR1 and CDR2 from the germline V gene are MNHNS and SASEGT. Trimming took 0 bases from V and 4 from J, leaving 9 bases between them. The CDR3 runs to 14 residues. The CDR3 loop reads CASSEAGGATEAFF. The CDR3 DNA reads as TGTGCCAGCAGTGAAGCGGGGGGAGCCACTGAAGCTTTCTTT.